A single sample gave rise to the 28 T cell receptor beta chains below, sequenced in a study of T-cell memory formation after mild COVID-19. One entry per CDR3 protein, called by TCRdb with MiXCR from the 5' RACE reads. Altogether about 560,000 distinct CDR3 sequences are present, roughly 17% being singletons, with the ten largest covering about 7.5%. The sample was PBMCs or a T cell subset sorted from them (not recorded which). These receptors were collected from an adult woman who had mild COVID-19 (a few samples of this study predate the infection). Cell type and time point are not known.

A few counts support this clonotype. The CDR3 bases are TGTGCCAGCAGCTATGGGACTCGTGGACACAATCAGCCCCAGCATTTT. It yields the protein CASSYGTRGHNQPQHF. The chain links TRBV7-9 to TRBJ1-5, with a possible D match to TRBD1 (5 bases). Looked up from germline, CDR1 is SEHNR and CDR2 is FQNEAQ (reference sequence). The CDR3 is 16 residues long. Between the trimmed V and J ends, which lost 4 bases and 3 bases, there was a span of 16 bases.

A few counts support this clonotype. The chain joins TRBV20-1 to TRBJ2-1; TRBD2 matches 8 bases. V lost 5 bases to trimming and J lost 7 bases; unmatched junction nucleotides: 10. The CDR3 length is 14 residues. From germline, CDR1 is DFQATT and CDR2 SNEGSKA (reference sequence). CDR3 protein: CSAPPGGPGNEQFF. Written as DNA, the CDR3 is TGCAGTGCTCCTCCGGGAGGGCCGGGGAATGAGCAGTTCTTC.

The chain has TRBV27 and TRBJ2-2; D remains unclear. CDR1 and CDR2 (germline): MNHEY, SMNVEV (reference sequence). The V and J ends lost 6 bases and 1 base respectively, with 12 bases between them. The CDR3 totals 15 residues. CDR3 protein: CASSPFGENTGELFF. The CDR3 region has the DNA TGTGCCAGCAGCCCTTTTGGCGAGAACACCGGGGAGCTGTTTTTT.

The table lists this clonotype with a few counts. The chain combines TRBV4-2 with TRBJ2-7, with D hard to call. Germline V lookup: CDR1 LGHNA, CDR2 YNFKEQ. Deletions cut 1 base from V and 4 bases from J, with 11 bases between. The CDR3 totals 14 residues. Here the CDR3 reads CASSQGKDGYEQYF. Written as DNA, the CDR3 is TGTGCCAGCAGCCAAGGGAAGGATGGGTACGAGCAGTACTTC.

The chain has TRBV13 and TRBJ1-3; a possible D gene is TRBD1 (5 bases). Germline V lookup: CDR1 PRHDT, CDR2 FYEKMQ (reference sequence). V lost 5 bases to trimming and J lost 2 bases, with 13 bases between them. CDR3 length: 15 residues. The CDR3: CASSPRGGTGNTIYF. CDR3 nucleotide sequence: TGTGCCAGCAGCCCCCGGGGGGGTACTGGAAACACCATATATTTT.

This clonotype was recorded at least ten times. The rearrangement joins TRBV7-8 to TRBJ2-7; 11 nucleotides match TRBD1. V shed 1 base and J 1 base; nucleotides not matched to a gene: 6. Per germline, CDR1 SGHVS and CDR2 FQNEAQ. This CDR3 comprises 17 residues. CDR3 loop: CASSLGTGGLDSYEQYF. In DNA, the CDR3 is TGTGCCAGCAGCTTAGGGACAGGGGGCCTCGATTCCTACGAGCAGTACTTC.

A few counts support this clonotype. The chain links TRBV3-1 to TRBJ1-1; D possibly corresponds to TRBD1 (6 bases). The CDR3 is 14 residues long. The V gene lost 3 bases and the J gene lost 1 base, with 9 bases spanning the gap. Per the germline V gene, CDR1 is LGHDT and CDR2 is YNNKEL (reference sequence). CDR3 in DNA: TGTGCCAGCAGCCACCAACAGGGGAACACTGAAGCTTTCTTT. Translation gives CASSHQQGNTEAFF.

This clonotype was counted a few times. J is TRBJ1-2 and V is TRBV3-1; TRBD1 matches at 7 bases. Germline CDR1 is LGHDT and CDR2 is YNNKEL (reference sequence). This CDR3 has 15 residues. Trimming cost V 1 base and J 4 bases; bases outside gene matches: 6. In DNA form, the CDR3 reads TGTGCCAGCAGCCAAGCGGGACAGAGATTCTATGGCTACACCTTC. Amino acids: CASSQAGQRFYGYTF.

This clonotype was counted only a few times. The chain uses TRBV30 and TRBJ2-3, with D tentatively TRBD1 (5 bases). The germline V gene has CDR1 GTSNPN and CDR2 SVGIG (reference sequence). The CDR3 covers 11 residues. With 4 bases removed from V and 10 bases from J, the gap between germline ends came to 12 bases. Here the CDR3 reads CAWNQGNAQYF. As DNA, the CDR3 is TGTGCCTGGAATCAGGGTAATGCGCAGTATTTT. The full variable domain, with the rest looked up from reference TRBV30 and TRBJ2-3, is SQTIHQWPATLVQPVGSPLSLECTVEGTSNPNLYWYRQAAGRGLQLLFYSVGIGQISSEVPQNLSASRPQDRQFILSSKKLLLSDSGFYLCAWNQGNAQYFGPGTRLTVL.

This clonotype was seen more than once but under ten times. The rearrangement links TRBV30 to TRBJ2-3, with D unclear. In germline, CDR1 is GTSNPN, CDR2 SVGIG (reference sequence). Trimming took off 4 bases at V and 7 bases at J, with 12 bases between the two ends. CDR3 length: 12 residues. The CDR3, as DNA: TGTGCCTGGAAAAACAACGCGCATACGCAGTATTTT. Translated: CAWKNNAHTQYF. Full variable domain (remainder filled in from reference TRBV30 and TRBJ2-3): SQTIHQWPATLVQPVGSPLSLECTVEGTSNPNLYWYRQAAGRGLQLLFYSVGIGQISSEVPQNLSASRPQDRQFILSSKKLLLSDSGFYLCAWKNNAHTQYFGPGTRLTVL.

The CDR3 protein is CASSLSYGELFF. DNA for the CDR3: TGTGCCAGCAGTCTTTCCTATGGGGAGCTGTTTTTT. The chain is built from TRBV12-3 or TRBV12-4 and TRBJ2-2; D ambiguous. The CDR3 loop spans 12 amino acids. V shed 5 bases and J shed 8 bases, with 9 bases lying between them.

This chain uses TRBV7-9 with TRBJ2-7; no definite D call. Between the trimmed V and J ends, which lost 3 bases and 6 bases, there was a span of 12 bases. There are 13 residues in the CDR3. The germline V gene has CDR1 SEHNR and CDR2 FQNEAQ (reference sequence). CDR3 in amino acids: CASSLVVVGEQYF. In DNA, the CDR3 is TGTGCCAGCAGCTTGGTTGTGGTGGGCGAGCAGTACTTC.

This clonotype was counted once. This chain connects TRBV15 to TRBJ2-7, with unresolved D. Looked up from germline, CDR1 is LNHNV and CDR2 is YYDKDF (reference sequence). Trimming pared 3 bases from V and 0 bases from J, leaving 9 bases between. The CDR3 runs 14 residues. The CDR3 sequence: CATSSKYSSYEQYF. CDR3 coding DNA: TGTGCCACCAGCAGCAAGTATAGCTCCTACGAGCAGTACTTC. Based on the CDR3 plus reference TRBV15 and TRBJ2-7, the full variable domain is DAMVIQNPRYQVTQFGKPVTLSCSQTLNHNVMYWYQQKSSQAPKLLFHYYDKDFNNEADTPDNFQSRRPNTSFCFLDIRSPGLGDTAMYLCATSSKYSSYEQYFGPGTRLTVT.

In this sample, this clonotype turned up many times. The chain carries TRBV5-5 and TRBJ2-7; possibly TRBD2 for D (5 bases). Germline V gene sequence: CDR1 SGHKS, CDR2 YYEKEE (reference sequence). Deletions cut 0 bases from V and 4 bases from J, with 17 bases between. CDR3 length: 16 residues. The CDR3 loop is CASSLAAATRGYEQYF. In DNA, the CDR3 is TGTGCCAGCAGCTTGGCGGCGGCCACACGGGGATACGAGCAGTACTTC.

DNA for the CDR3: TGTGCCAGCAGCCGTCCCGGACTAGCGGGAGTTCCCGAGCAGTACTTC. This codes for CASSRPGLAGVPEQYF. The chain combines TRBV14 with TRBJ2-7; TRBD2 aligns across 13 bases. Germline CDR1 reads SGHDN; CDR2 reads FVKESK. After removal of 4 bases from V and 6 bases from J, the junction contained 9 bases not matched to a gene. The CDR3 runs 16 residues.

At least ten counts were recorded for this clonotype. V is TRBV6-2 or TRBV6-3 and J is TRBJ2-7, with D perhaps matching TRBD2 (5 bases). Germline V gene data show CDR1 as MNHEY and CDR2 as SVGEGT. CDR3 size: 15 residues. V was trimmed by 2 bases and J by 4 bases, leaving 15 bases between them. The CDR3 nucleotides are TGTGCCAGCAGTTACCCCGACGGGGTGGAGTACGAGCAGTACTTC. It translates to CASSYPDGVEYEQYF.

The V and J genes are TRBV3-1 and TRBJ2-6, with D hard to call. The CDR3 loop spans 16 amino acids. The germline V and J ends were trimmed by 0 bases and 2 bases, with 8 bases remaining between them. CDR1 and CDR2 (germline): LGHDT, YNNKEL (reference sequence). DNA of the CDR3: TGTGCCAGCAGCCAAGAGAGGCTCGCTGGGGCCAACGTCCTGACTTTC. Its translation: CASSQERLAGANVLTF.

This clonotype was observed a few times. V usage is TRBV3-1 and J usage is TRBJ2-1; 14 bases match TRBD2. The CDR3 is 16 amino acids. V lost 4 bases and J lost 6; bases outside the gene matches: 5. Germline lookup yields CDR1 LGHDT and CDR2 YNNKEL (reference sequence). The CDR3 loop reads CASSPSTSGGANEQFF. The DNA for the CDR3 is TGTGCCAGCAGCCCCTCGACTAGCGGGGGGGCCAATGAGCAGTTCTTC.

This clonotype was seen a few times. The chain links TRBV12-3 or TRBV12-4 to TRBJ1-1; a weak D match, TRBD1 (5 bases). V was pared by 4 bases and J by 0 bases, with 18 bases between. This CDR3 comprises 17 residues. The CDR3 is CASSSGRGGYMNTEAFF. Written as DNA, the CDR3 is TGTGCCAGCAGTTCCGGTCGGGGGGGATACATGAACACTGAAGCTTTCTTT.

The chain employs TRBV10-3 and TRBJ2-3; weak D call: TRBD2 (6 bases). The CDR3 runs to 20 residues. V was trimmed by 2 bases and J by 2 bases, leaving 26 bases between them. Germline CDR1 reads ENHRY; CDR2 reads SYGVKD. The CDR3 sequence: CAISETRVILGAGYTDTQYF. CDR3 nucleotides: TGTGCCATCAGTGAGACGAGGGTCATTCTAGGAGCGGGCTACACAGATACGCAGTATTTT.

This clonotype came up a few times. The genes are TRBV10-3 and TRBJ2-7; TRBD2 matches at 10 bases. The CDR3 is 16 amino acids. Per the germline V gene, CDR1 is ENHRY and CDR2 is SYGVKD. Germline trimming cut 6 bases from V and 4 bases from J; bases unmatched to any gene: 12. The DNA of the CDR3 is TGTGCCATCAGCCCAAGCTCAGCGGGAGGGGGATACGAGCAGTACTTC. The encoded protein is CAISPSSAGGGYEQYF.

The chain employs TRBV5-4 and TRBJ2-1; D not certain. With 0 bases removed from V and 4 bases from J, the gap between germline ends came to 14 bases. CDR3 length: 16 amino acids. Per germline, CDR1 SGHNT and CDR2 YYREEE (reference sequence). DNA for the CDR3: TGTGCCAGCAGCTTGGTTCAGTGGGGTCAGTACAATGAGCAGTTCTTC. Its protein product is CASSLVQWGQYNEQFF. Drawing the rest from reference TRBV5-4 and TRBJ2-1, the complete variable domain is ETGVTQSPTHLIKTRGQQVTLRCSSQSGHNTVSWYQQALGQGPQFIFQYYREEENGRGNFPPRFSGLQFPNYSSELNVNALELDDSALYLCASSLVQWGQYNEQFFGPGTRLTVL.

The chain employs TRBV7-2 and TRBJ2-7, with D possibly being TRBD1 (6 bases). V shed 3 bases and J shed 3 bases, with 18 bases lying between them. This CDR3 is built from 16 residues. CDR1 and CDR2 (germline): SGHTA, FQGNSA. The CDR3 bases are TGTGCCAGCAGCTTGGTGCTATCAGACAGGTTCTACGAGCAGTACTTC. It encodes CASSLVLSDRFYEQYF.

The chain carries TRBV5-6 and TRBJ1-2; D is perhaps TRBD1 (5 bases). Germline lookup yields CDR1 SGHDT and CDR2 YYEEEE. This CDR3 spans 14 amino acids. The V gene lost 4 bases and the J gene lost 8 bases, with 18 bases spanning the gap. The CDR3 DNA reads as TGTGCCAGCAGCCAAGCGGGACCCCGAGAGGGCTACACCTTC. Translation gives CASSQAGPREGYTF.

This chain connects TRBV5-1 to TRBJ1-2, with 7 bases matching TRBD1. Germline assignment: CDR1 SGHRS and CDR2 YFSETQ. V trimming: 3 bases; J trimming: 6 bases; junction bases outside the gene matches: 8. The CDR3 is 14 residues long. CDR3: CASSYGQAGDGYTF. The CDR3 nucleotides are TGCGCCAGCAGCTATGGACAGGCCGGGGATGGCTACACCTTC.

In its sample, this clonotype was seen a few times. The gene calls are TRBV27 and TRBJ2-7, with a possible D match to TRBD1 (5 bases). V lost 5 bases and J lost 0, with 11 bases in between. CDR1 is MNHEY, CDR2 SMNVEV, per germline (reference sequence). CDR3 length: 14 amino acids. The CDR3 is CASSVWGGSYEQYF. The CDR3 bases are TGTGCCAGCAGTGTCTGGGGCGGCTCCTACGAGCAGTACTTC.

This clonotype showed up just a few times. The V gene is TRBV7-2, the J gene TRBJ1-6, with D hard to call. The CDR3 length is 14 residues. Germline V gene sequence: CDR1 SGHTA, CDR2 FQGNSA. Trimming took 1 base from V and 7 from J, leaving 8 bases between them. This chain's CDR3 is CASSLGPLNSPLHF. Written as DNA, the CDR3 is TGTGCCAGCAGCTTAGGACCGCTGAATTCACCCCTCCACTTT. Based on the CDR3 plus reference TRBV7-2 and TRBJ1-6, the full variable domain is GAGVSQSPSNKVTEKGKDVELRCDPISGHTALYWYRQSLGQGLEFLIYFQGNSAPDKSGLPSDRFSAERTGGSVSTLTIQRTQQEDSAVYLCASSLGPLNSPLHFGNGTRLTVT.

This clonotype was found many times. The chain links TRBV4-3 to TRBJ2-1; 13 nucleotides line up with TRBD2. V gave up 0 bases and J gave up 9 bases; unmatched junction bases: 17. The CDR3 runs to 20 residues. CDR1 and CDR2 (germline): LGHNA, YSLEER. CDR3 nucleotide sequence: TGCGCCAGCAGCCAAGATATAGCACTAGCGGGAGGGGGGGATAACGCTGAGCAGTTCTTC. Protein product: CASSQDIALAGGGDNAEQFF.